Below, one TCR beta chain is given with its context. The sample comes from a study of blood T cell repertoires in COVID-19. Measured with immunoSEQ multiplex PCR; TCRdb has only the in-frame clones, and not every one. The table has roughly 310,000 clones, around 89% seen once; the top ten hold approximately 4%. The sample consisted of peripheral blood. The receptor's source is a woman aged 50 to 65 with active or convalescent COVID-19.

DNA of the CDR3: TGCGCCAGCAGCCAAATCGGGAAAAGCAATGAGCAGTTCTTC. Amino acid sequence: CASSQIGKSNEQFF. The chain couples TRBV4-1 to TRBJ2-1; D is possibly TRBD2 (5 bases). The length of the CDR3 is 14 residues. In germline, CDR1 is MGHRA, CDR2 YSYEKL. The V and J ends lost 2 bases and 6 bases respectively, with 11 bases between them.